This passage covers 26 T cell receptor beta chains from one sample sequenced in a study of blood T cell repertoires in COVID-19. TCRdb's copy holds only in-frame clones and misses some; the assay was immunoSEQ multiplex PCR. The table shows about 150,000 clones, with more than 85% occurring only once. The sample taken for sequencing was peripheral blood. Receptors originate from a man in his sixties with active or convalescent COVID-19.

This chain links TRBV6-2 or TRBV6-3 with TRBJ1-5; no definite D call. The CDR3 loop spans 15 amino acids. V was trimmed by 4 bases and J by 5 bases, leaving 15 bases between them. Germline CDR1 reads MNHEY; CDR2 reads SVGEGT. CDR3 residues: CASSFRRRADQPQHF. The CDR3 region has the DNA TGTGCCAGCAGTTTTAGGCGTCGAGCGGATCAGCCCCAGCATTTT.

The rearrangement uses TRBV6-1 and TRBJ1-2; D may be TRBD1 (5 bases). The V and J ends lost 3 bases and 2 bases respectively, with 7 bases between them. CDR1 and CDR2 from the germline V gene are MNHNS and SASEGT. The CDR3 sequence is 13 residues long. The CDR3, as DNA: TGTGCCAGCAGTGAGGCAGGGAACTATGGCTACACCTTC. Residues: CASSEAGNYGYTF.

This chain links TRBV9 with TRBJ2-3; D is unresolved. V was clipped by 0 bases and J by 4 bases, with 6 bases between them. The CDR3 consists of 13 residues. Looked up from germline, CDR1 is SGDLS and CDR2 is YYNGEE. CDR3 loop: CASSVGPADTQYF. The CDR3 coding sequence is TGTGCCAGCAGCGTAGGCCCAGCAGATACGCAGTATTTT. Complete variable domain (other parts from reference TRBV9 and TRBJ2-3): DSGVTQTPKHLITATGQRVTLRCSPRSGDLSVYWYQQSLDQGLQFLIQYYNGEERAKGNILERFSAQQFPDLHSELNLSSLELGDSALYFCASSVGPADTQYFGPGTRLTVL.

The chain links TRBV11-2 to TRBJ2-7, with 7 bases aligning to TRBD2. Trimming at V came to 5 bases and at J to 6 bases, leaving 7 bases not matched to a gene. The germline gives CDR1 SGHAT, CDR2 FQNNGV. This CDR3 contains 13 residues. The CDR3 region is CASSRTRKVEQYF. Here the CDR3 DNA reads TGTGCCAGCAGCCGGACTAGAAAGGTCGAGCAGTACTTC.

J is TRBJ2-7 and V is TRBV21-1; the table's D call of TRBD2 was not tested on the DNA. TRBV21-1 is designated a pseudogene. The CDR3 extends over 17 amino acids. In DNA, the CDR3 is TGTGCCAGCGCGAGAGGAGGGGCGGTCGGGGGTTCCTACGAGCAGTACTTC. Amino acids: CASARGGAVGGSYEQYF.

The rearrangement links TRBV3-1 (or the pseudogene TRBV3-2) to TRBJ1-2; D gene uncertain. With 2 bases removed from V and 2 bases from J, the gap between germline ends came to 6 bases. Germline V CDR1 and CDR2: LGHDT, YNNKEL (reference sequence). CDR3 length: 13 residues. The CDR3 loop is CASSQRRNYGYTF. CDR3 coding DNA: TGTGCCAGCAGCCAACGGAGGAACTATGGCTACACCTTC.

CDR3 sequence (DNA): TGTGCCAGCAGTTTAAGGGCACTGGGCGGGTACACAGATACGCAGTATTTT. Translation: CASSLRALGGYTDTQYF. This sequence joins TRBV27 and TRBJ2-3, with D possibly matching TRBD2 (5 bases). Trimming removed 2 bases from V and 2 bases from J, with 17 bases in between. CDR1 and CDR2 (germline): MNHEY, SMNVEV (reference sequence). This CDR3 contains 17 residues.

CDR3: CASSWGQGAYEQYF. The CDR3 DNA is TGTGCCAGCAGCTGGGGACAGGGGGCCTACGAGCAGTACTTC. The chain links TRBV11-2 to TRBJ2-7; 11 positions match TRBD1. J gave up 2 bases and V 4 bases, and 1 base lay outside the gene matches. This CDR3 comprises 14 residues. CDR1 is SGHAT, CDR2 FQNNGV, per germline.

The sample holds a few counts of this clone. The CDR3 loop reads CASSREGWSGETQYF. Written as DNA, the CDR3 is TGTGCCAGCAGTCGAGAGGGATGGAGTGGAGAGACCCAGTACTTC. The chain combines TRBV6-2 or TRBV6-3 with TRBJ2-5; D may be TRBD2 (5 bases). V was clipped by 5 bases and J by 4 bases, with 17 bases between them. This CDR3 contains 15 residues. From germline, CDR1 is MNHEY and CDR2 SVGEGT.

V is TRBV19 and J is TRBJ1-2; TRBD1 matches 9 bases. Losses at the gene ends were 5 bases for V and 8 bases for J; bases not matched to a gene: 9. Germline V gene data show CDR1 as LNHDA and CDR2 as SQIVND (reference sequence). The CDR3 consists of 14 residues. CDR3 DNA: TGTGCCAGTAGTTCCTCACAGGGGGCTGGAGGCTACACCTTC. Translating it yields CASSSSQGAGGYTF.

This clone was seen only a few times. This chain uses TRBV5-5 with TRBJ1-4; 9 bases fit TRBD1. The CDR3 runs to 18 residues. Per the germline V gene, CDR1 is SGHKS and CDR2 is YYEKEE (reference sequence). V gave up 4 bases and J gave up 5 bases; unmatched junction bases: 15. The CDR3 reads CASSPGDRVNSRNEKLFF. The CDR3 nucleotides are TGTGCCAGCAGCCCCGGGGACAGGGTCAACTCTCGCAATGAAAAACTGTTTTTT.

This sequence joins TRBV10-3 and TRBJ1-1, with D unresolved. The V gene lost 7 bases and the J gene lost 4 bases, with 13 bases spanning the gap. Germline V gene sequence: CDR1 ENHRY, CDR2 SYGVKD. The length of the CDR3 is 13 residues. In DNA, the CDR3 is TGTGCCATCAAAGAGAGGGATCTCACTGAAGCTTTCTTT. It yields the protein CAIKERDLTEAFF.

CDR3 nucleotide sequence: TGTGCCATCAGTGGGCTCGTGGACAGGGGCCCTGTTGGCTACACCTTC. Translated: CAISGLVDRGPVGYTF. V usage is TRBV10-3 and J usage is TRBJ1-2; the match to TRBD1 covers 9 bases. Germline CDR1 is ENHRY and CDR2 is SYGVKD. This CDR3 is 16 amino acids long. J was trimmed by 7 bases and V by 4 bases; bases with no gene match: 13.

The CDR3 here is CACGRGSGNTIYF. CDR3 DNA: TGTGCCTGCGGACGGGGCTCTGGAAACACCATATATTTT. The chain is built from TRBV30 and TRBJ1-3; D gene ambiguous. The germline V gene has CDR1 GTSNPN and CDR2 SVGIG (reference sequence). The CDR3 length is 13 residues. Trimming shortened V by 6 bases and J by 0 bases, and 9 bases separated the two germline ends.

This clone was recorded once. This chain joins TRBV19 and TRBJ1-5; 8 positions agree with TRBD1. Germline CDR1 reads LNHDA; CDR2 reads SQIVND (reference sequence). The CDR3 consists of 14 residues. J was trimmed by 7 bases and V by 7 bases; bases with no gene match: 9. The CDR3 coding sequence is TGTGCCAGTAAACTGGACAGGGTTGACCAGCCCCAGCATTTT. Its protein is CASKLDRVDQPQHF.

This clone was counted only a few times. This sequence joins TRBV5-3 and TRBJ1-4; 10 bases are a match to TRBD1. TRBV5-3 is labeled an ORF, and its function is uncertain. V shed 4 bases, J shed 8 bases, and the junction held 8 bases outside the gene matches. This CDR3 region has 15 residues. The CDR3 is CARSPRDRGPEKLFF. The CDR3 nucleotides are TGTGCCAGAAGCCCAAGGGACAGGGGACCAGAAAAACTGTTTTTT.

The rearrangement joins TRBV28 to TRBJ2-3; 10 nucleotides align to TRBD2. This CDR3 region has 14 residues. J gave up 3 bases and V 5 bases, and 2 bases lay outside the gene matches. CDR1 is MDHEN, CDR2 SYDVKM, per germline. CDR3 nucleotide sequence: TGTGCCAGCAGTCCTAGCGGGGGAACAGATACGCAGTATTTT. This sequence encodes CASSPSGGTDTQYF.

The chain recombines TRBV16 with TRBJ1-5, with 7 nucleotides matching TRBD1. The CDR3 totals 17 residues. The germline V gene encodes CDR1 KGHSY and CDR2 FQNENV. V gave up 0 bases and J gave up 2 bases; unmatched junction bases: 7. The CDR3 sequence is CASSQSFTGVGNQPQHF. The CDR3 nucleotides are TGTGCCAGCAGCCAATCCTTTACAGGGGTAGGCAATCAGCCCCAGCATTTT.

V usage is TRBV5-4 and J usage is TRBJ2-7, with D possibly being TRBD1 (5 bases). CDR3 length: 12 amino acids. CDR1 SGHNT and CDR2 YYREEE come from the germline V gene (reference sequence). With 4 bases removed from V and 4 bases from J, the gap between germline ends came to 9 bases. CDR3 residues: CASSKDKYEQYF. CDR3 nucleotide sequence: TGTGCCAGCAGCAAGGACAAGTACGAGCAGTACTTC.

The CDR3 region has the DNA TGTGCCAGCTCACCATACGGTTGGCGGGAGAACACTGAAGCTTTCTTT. This sequence encodes CASSPYGWRENTEAFF. The rearrangement links TRBV18 to TRBJ1-1; D unclear. Germline V gene lookup returns CDR1 KGHSH and CDR2 LQKENI. Trimming pared 2 bases from V and 1 base from J, leaving 14 bases between. The CDR3 sequence is 16 residues long. The full variable domain, with the rest looked up from reference TRBV18 and TRBJ1-1, is NAGVMQNPRHLVRRRGQEARLRCSPMKGHSHVYWYRQLPEEGLKFMVYLQKENIIDESGMPKERFSAEFPKEGPSILRIQQVVRGDSAAYFCASSPYGWRENTEAFFGQGTRLTVV.

The DNA for the CDR3 is TGCGCCAGCAGCCAAGAAAGGGGACTAGCGGGAGGGTACGCCGGGGAGCTGTTTTTT. This codes for CASSQERGLAGGYAGELFF. J is TRBJ2-2 and V is TRBV4-3, with TRBD2 matching 16 bases. This CDR3 is 19 amino acids long. CDR1 and CDR2 from the germline V gene are LGHNA and YSLEER. The V segment lost 0 bases and the J segment 6 bases; nucleotides outside the gene matches: 7.

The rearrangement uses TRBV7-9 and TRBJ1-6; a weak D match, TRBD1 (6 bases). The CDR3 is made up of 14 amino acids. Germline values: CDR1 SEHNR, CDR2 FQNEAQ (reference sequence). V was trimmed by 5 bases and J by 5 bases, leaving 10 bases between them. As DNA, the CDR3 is TGTGCCAGCAGCCCCACAGGGAATAATTCACCCCTCCACTTT. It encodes CASSPTGNNSPLHF.

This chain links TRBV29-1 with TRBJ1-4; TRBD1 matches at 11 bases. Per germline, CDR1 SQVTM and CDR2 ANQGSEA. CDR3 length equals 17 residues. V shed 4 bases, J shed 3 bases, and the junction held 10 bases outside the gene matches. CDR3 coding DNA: TGCAGCGTTGGGACAGGGGGCGCTGGTGGGGCTAATGAAAAACTGTTTTTT. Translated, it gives CSVGTGGAGGANEKLFF.

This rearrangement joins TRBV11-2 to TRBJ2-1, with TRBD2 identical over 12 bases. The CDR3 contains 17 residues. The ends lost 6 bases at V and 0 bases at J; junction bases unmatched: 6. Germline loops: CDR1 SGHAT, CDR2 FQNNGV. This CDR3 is CASSFGLAGSSYNEQFF. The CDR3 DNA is TGTGCCAGCAGTTTCGGACTAGCGGGGAGCTCCTACAATGAGCAGTTCTTC. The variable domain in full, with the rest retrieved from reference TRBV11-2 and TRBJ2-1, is EAGVAQSPRYKIIEKRQSVAFWCNPISGHATLYWYQQILGQGPKLLIQFQNNGVVDDSQLPKDRFSAERLKGVDSTLKIQPAKLEDSAVYLCASSFGLAGSSYNEQFFGPGTRLTVL.

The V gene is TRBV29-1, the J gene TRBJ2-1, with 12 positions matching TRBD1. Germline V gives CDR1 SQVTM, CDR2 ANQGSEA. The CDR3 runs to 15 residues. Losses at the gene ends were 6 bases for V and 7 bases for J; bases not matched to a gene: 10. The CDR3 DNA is TGCAGCGTCGCCGGGACAGGGGGCATATTGAATGAGCAGTTCTTC. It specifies CSVAGTGGILNEQFF.

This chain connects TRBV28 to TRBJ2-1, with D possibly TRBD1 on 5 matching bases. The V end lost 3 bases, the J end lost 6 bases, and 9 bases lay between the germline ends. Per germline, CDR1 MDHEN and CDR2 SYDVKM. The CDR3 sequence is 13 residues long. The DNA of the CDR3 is TGTGCCAGCAGTTTCGGTAGGGGCAATGAGCAGTTCTTC. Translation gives CASSFGRGNEQFF.